The TCR beta chain under discussion was sequenced for a study of T cell repertoires in cytomegalovirus infection. At the level of the study: CMV epitopes in the study were HLA-C-restricted (recently identified) and HLA-B-restricted (well studied). Study-level points and caveats: Public TCR beta family frequency separated CMV-and-HLA carriers, including in an independent cohort. What dominated the ex vivo response were HLA-C-restricted CMV-specific TCR beta clonotypes.

This clonotype was observed a few times. Its antigen is unidentified. Germline V lookup: CDR1 DFQATT, CDR2 SNEGSKA (reference sequence). The CDR3 has 13 amino acids. V dropped 2 bases and J dropped 3; count of bases not matched to a gene: 4. One entry per CDR3 protein, called by TCRdb with MiXCR from the reads. The data show about 570,000 distinct CDR3 sequences, 40% seen once. The chain carries TRBV20-1 and TRBJ2-7, with TRBD2 matching over 7 bases. The sample consisted of cultured PBMCs, taken from culture after CMV antigen stimulation. The clonotype originates from a human donor in good health (CMV status not recorded). Some clones in this sample may be carry-over from other donors' samples. The CDR3 reads CSARPGLYYEQYF. The CDR3 coding sequence is TGCAGTGCTAGACCGGGACTATACTACGAGCAGTACTTC.